Listed here are 23 T cell receptor beta chains from one sample, sequenced in a study of T cells in women clearing cervical HPV infection. Assay used: immunoSEQ multiplex PCR; TCRdb lists only in-frame clones, some missing. The sample includes tens of thousands of clones. The sample was blood buffy coat. These receptors were obtained from a woman aged 18 to 75 with a cervical HPV16 infection that either progressed to CIN3+ or cleared (not recorded which).

On this clone: The sequence runs out 3 residues before the end of the CDR3; the remainder is reconstructed from the germline J gene. The rearrangement links TRBV5-1 to TRBJ2-7, with 10 bases that match TRBD2. Germline loops: CDR1 SGHRS, CDR2 YFSETQ. Germline trimming cut 0 bases from V and 0 bases from J; bases unmatched to any gene: 6. The CDR3 has 17 amino acids. CDR3: CASSLEQRGGSSYEQYF. The CDR3 DNA, read in part, is TGCGCCAGCAGCTTGGAGCAGCGGGGGGGTAGCTCCTACGAG.

Regarding this clone: The CDR3 goes on 3 residues after the read ends, and that part is filled in from the germline J gene. V is TRBV20-1 and J is TRBJ1-1; 10 bases are shared with TRBD1. V gave up 6 bases and J gave up 5 bases; unmatched junction bases: 9. This CDR3 is built from 14 residues. The germline gives CDR1 DFQATT, CDR2 SNEGSKA (reference sequence). CDR3: CSADRQGARTEAFF. CDR3 DNA (partial): TGCAGTGCCGACAGACAGGGGGCGCGAACTGAA.

The covered CDR3 bases are TGTGCCAGCAGCTTAGGTCAGGTGATCTACGAG. This encodes CASSLGQVIYE. The whole CDR3 protein reads CASSLGQVIYEQYF. This sequence joins TRBV7-9 and TRBJ2-7, with D unresolved. The read gets to within 3 residues of the CDR3 end, and the germline J gene fills in the rest. V gave up 1 base and J gave up 3 bases, with 10 bases separating them. CDR3 length: 14 residues. Germline values: CDR1 SEHNR, CDR2 FQNEAQ (reference sequence).

Partial CDR3 DNA: TGTGCCAGTAGTCCCTATAGTGCGGGAGAGACC. Translated: CASSPYSAGET. The full CDR3 reads CASSPYSAGETQYF. The rearrangement joins TRBV19 to TRBJ2-5; maybe TRBD2 (5 bases). The DNA ends 3 residues before the CDR3 does, and the rest of the CDR3 is filled in from the germline J gene. The CDR3 contains 14 residues. V dropped 5 bases and J dropped 4 bases, with 14 bases sitting between them. CDR1 is LNHDA, CDR2 SQIVND, per germline (reference sequence).

Notes on this clone: Coverage ceases 3 residues before the CDR3 finishes, and the germline J gene fills in the end. The J gene is TRBJ2-3, the V gene TRBV30; D remains unclear. Germline CDR1 GTSNPN, CDR2 SVGIG (reference sequence). CDR3 length: 16 amino acids. V lost 2 bases to trimming and J lost 1 base, with 16 bases between them. The chain's CDR3 is CAWSFADKVGTDTQYF. Partial CDR3 DNA: TGTGCCTGGAGTTTCGCTGACAAGGTGGGCACAGATACG.

About this clone itself: The CDR3 extends 3 residues past the end of the read, so its final part is completed from the germline J gene. The chain uses TRBV20-1 and TRBJ2-1; 7 bases fit TRBD2. V shed 0 bases and J 6 bases; nucleotides not matched to a gene: 11. From germline, CDR1 is DFQATT and CDR2 SNEGSKA (reference sequence). The CDR3 sequence is 16 residues long. The CDR3 here is CSARDRPSGDLNEQFF. Incomplete CDR3 DNA: TGCAGTGCTAGAGATAGGCCTAGCGGCGACCTCAATGAG.

The CDR3 reads CASSGTGDINEQFF. The CDR3 bases that were read are TGTGCCAGTAGTGGGACAGGAGATATCAATGAG. The rearrangement links TRBV19 to TRBJ2-1, with 8 positions matching TRBD1. The CDR3 goes on 3 residues after the read ends, and that part is filled in from the germline J gene. The germline CDR1 and CDR2 sequences are LNHDA and SQIVND (reference sequence). The trim removed 5 bases at V and 6 bases at J, leaving 6 bases unmatched. CDR3 length: 14 residues.

With regard to this clone: The CDR3 end falls 3 residues outside the read, so it is completed with the germline J gene. This chain connects TRBV30 to TRBJ2-7; D ambiguous. The CDR3 loop spans 11 amino acids. The germline V gene has CDR1 GTSNPN and CDR2 SVGIG (reference sequence). Trimming pared 4 bases from V and 4 bases from J, leaving 8 bases between. The CDR3 DNA, read in part, is TGTGCCTGGACCTCCGGGTACGAG. Translation: CAWTSGYE. The full CDR3 protein is CAWTSGYEQYF.

Points on this clone: With the read ending 3 residues before the CDR3 end, the germline J gene is used to fill in that end. This chain links TRBV5-6 with TRBJ2-5; D not certain. V dropped 0 bases and J dropped 4 bases, with 7 bases sitting between them. The CDR3 has 13 residues. CDR1 and CDR2 from the germline V gene are SGHDT and YYEEEE. CDR3 DNA, as far as it was read: TGTGCCAGCAGCTTGGCAGAGGTAGAGACC. It is translated as CASSLAEVET. The whole CDR3 protein is CASSLAEVETQYF. Variable domain in full (rest from reference TRBV5-6 and TRBJ2-5): DAGVTQSPTHLIKTRGQQVTLRCSPKSGHDTVSWYQQALGQGPQFIFQYYEEEERQRGNFPDRFSGHQFPNYSSELNVNALLLGDSALYLCASSLAEVETQYFGPGTRLLVL.

As regards this clone: Read coverage stops 3 residues before the CDR3 terminus; the germline J gene supplies the remainder. This rearrangement joins TRBV7-9 to TRBJ2-3; D is unresolved. V shed 4 bases and J shed 4 bases, with 6 bases lying between them. CDR1 and CDR2 (germline): SEHNR, FQNEAQ (reference sequence). This CDR3 has 12 amino acids. Incomplete CDR3 DNA: TGTGCCAGCAGCTCGAGCGCAGATACG. Amino acid sequence: CASSSSADT. The CDR3 in full is CASSSSADTQYF. Full variable domain (outside the CDR3, taken from reference TRBV7-9 and TRBJ2-3): DTGVSQNPRHKITKRGQNVTFRCDPISEHNRLYWYRQTLGQGPEFLTYFQNEAQLEKSRLLSDRFSAERPKGSFSTLEIQRTEQGDSAMYLCASSSSADTQYFGPGTRLTVL.

Note on this clone: The CDR3 end falls 3 residues outside the read, so it is completed with the germline J gene. The chain joins TRBV20-1 to TRBJ2-1, with TRBD2 as a possible D gene (5 bases). Germline V lookup: CDR1 DFQATT, CDR2 SNEGSKA (reference sequence). V was clipped by 6 bases and J by 7 bases, with 19 bases between them. CDR3 length: 14 amino acids. The CDR3 loop reads CSAPDLDSGNEQFF. The CDR3 bases that were read are TGCAGTGCGCCGGACTTAGATTCCGGGAATGAG.

Turning to this clone: The read falls 3 residues short of the CDR3 end, and the missing part is taken from the germline J gene. The gene calls are TRBV11-2 and TRBJ2-5; 10 nucleotides align to TRBD2. V shed 5 bases, J shed 5 bases, and the junction held 8 bases outside the gene matches. This CDR3 has 15 residues. Germline CDR1 reads SGHAT; CDR2 reads FQNNGV. CDR3 DNA, as far as it was read: TGTGCCAGCAGCGCAGAGGGTAGCGGGGGGGAGACC. This encodes CASSAEGSGGET. The entire CDR3 protein is CASSAEGSGGETQYF.

Regarding this clone: The CDR3 end is not reached by the read, which stops 3 residues before it; the germline J gene fills it in. The chain links TRBV5-4 to TRBJ1-1; the match to TRBD1 covers 10 bases. The CDR3 contains 16 residues. J was trimmed by 1 base and V by 0 bases; bases with no gene match: 3. CDR1 and CDR2 from the germline V gene are SGHNT and YYREEE (reference sequence). This chain's CDR3 is CASSLETGGRNTEAFF. Partial CDR3 DNA: TGTGCCAGCAGCTTGGAGACAGGGGGCCGGAACACTGAA.

The CDR3 protein is CASSSTSGGADTQYF. The covered CDR3 bases are TGTGCCAGCAGCTCTACTAGCGGGGGGGCAGATACG. V is TRBV7-8 and J is TRBJ2-3; the match to TRBD2 covers 13 bases. The sequenced fragment ends 3 residues before the CDR3 boundary, so the rest is inferred from the germline J gene. The germline gives CDR1 SGHVS, CDR2 FQNEAQ. This CDR3 has 15 residues. The V gene end was trimmed by 4 bases and the J gene end by 4 bases; junction bases not matched to a gene: 2.

As concerns this clone: The read is 3 residues too short to cover the CDR3 end, so that end is filled in from the germline J gene. V usage is TRBV2 and J usage is TRBJ1-2; TRBD1 agrees at 8 bases. The CDR3 is made up of 13 amino acids. Germline CDR1 and CDR2: SNHLY and FYNNEI. Trimming cost V 6 bases and J 6 bases; bases outside gene matches: 6. The CDR3 loop is CASRGQGPHGYTF. The sequenced CDR3 bases are TGTGCCAGCAGAGGACAGGGACCACATGGC.

About this clone: With the read ending 3 residues before the CDR3 end, the germline J gene is used to fill in that end. The chain joins TRBV4-2 to TRBJ1-2, with D possibly being TRBD1 (6 bases). Germline lookup yields CDR1 LGHNA and CDR2 YNFKEQ. The V gene lost 0 bases and the J gene lost 6 bases, with 11 bases spanning the gap. CDR3 length: 14 amino acids. The CDR3 bases that were read are TGTGCCAGCAGCCAAGAGGGCAGGGGCGATGGC. Encoded protein: CASSQEGRGDG. The full-length CDR3 reads as CASSQEGRGDGYTF.

Regarding this clone: The observed sequence ends 3 residues before the CDR3 terminus, with the missing tail filled in from the germline J gene. The chain uses TRBV5-4 and TRBJ1-1, with 8 bases matching TRBD1. Losses at the gene ends were 4 bases for V and 1 base for J; bases not matched to a gene: 3. The CDR3 consists of 14 residues. The germline V gene has CDR1 SGHNT and CDR2 YYREEE (reference sequence). CDR3 region: CASSAGQENTEAFF. The covered CDR3 bases are TGTGCCAGCAGCGCGGGACAGGAGAACACTGAA.

Details on this clone: Read data end 3 residues before the CDR3 end; the end is taken from the germline J gene. The chain recombines TRBV7-9 with TRBJ2-3, with D tentatively TRBD2 (6 bases). In germline, CDR1 is SEHNR, CDR2 FQNEAQ (reference sequence). The length of the CDR3 is 13 residues. The V end lost 0 bases, the J end lost 5 bases, and 6 bases lay between the germline ends. CDR3 DNA, as far as it was read: TGTGCCAGCAGCTTAGCGGAGGGAGATACG. It translates to CASSLAEGDT. The entire CDR3 reads CASSLAEGDTQYF.

Concerning this clone itself: Read sequence stops 3 residues before the CDR3 end, and the germline J gene provides the missing end. The chain combines TRBV18 with TRBJ2-3; 8 positions match TRBD2. The CDR3 spans 17 residues. Per the germline V gene, CDR1 is KGHSH and CDR2 is LQKENI. V dropped 0 bases and J dropped 0; count of bases not matched to a gene: 5. The part of the CDR3 DNA that was read is TGTGCCAGCTCACCACCGGCTAGCGGGTTTAGCACAGATACG. Its protein is CASSPPASGFSTDT. The complete CDR3 reads CASSPPASGFSTDTQYF.

To note about this clone: The read falls 3 residues short of the CDR3 end, and the missing part is taken from the germline J gene. This chain connects TRBV14 to TRBJ1-2, with 9 bases that match TRBD1. Trimming took 4 bases from V and 7 from J; bases not matched to a gene: 1. This CDR3 has 12 amino acids. CDR1 is SGHDN, CDR2 FVKESK, per germline. Here the CDR3 reads CASSRDRVGYTF. The CDR3 DNA, read in part, is TGTGCCAGCAGCCGGGACAGGGTTGGC.

Concerning this clone itself: Read sequence stops 3 residues before the CDR3 end, and the germline J gene provides the missing end. This same CDR3 is encoded by further DNA sequences in the sample. The chain is built from TRBV18 and TRBJ2-3, with 12 bases fitting TRBD2. This CDR3 has 17 amino acids. Germline V gene lookup returns CDR1 KGHSH and CDR2 LQKENI. The V gene end was trimmed by 0 bases and the J gene end by 4 bases; junction bases not matched to a gene: 5. CDR3 bases read: TGTGCCAGCTCACCACCCCGACTAGCGGGAGAGGCAGATACG. This encodes CASSPPRLAGEADT. The entire CDR3 protein reads CASSPPRLAGEADTQYF.

For this clone: The read comes to an end 3 residues before the CDR3 does, leaving the germline J gene to fill in the end. The V call is TRBV14, the J call TRBJ2-4, with D possibly TRBD1 on 6 matching bases. Germline V gives CDR1 SGHDN, CDR2 FVKESK. The CDR3 sequence is 13 residues long. The sequenced part of the CDR3 DNA is TGTGCCAGCAGCCCCGTGGGCAGGGGAGTT. Encoded protein: CASSPVGRGV. In full, the CDR3 is CASSPVGRGVQYF.

To note about this clone: The CDR3 goes on 3 residues after the read ends, and that part is filled in from the germline J gene. The chain combines TRBV18 with TRBJ2-1; 8 nucleotides align to TRBD2. With V trimmed by 1 base and J by 4 bases, 9 bases remained unmatched. This CDR3 has 17 amino acids. The germline V gene has CDR1 KGHSH and CDR2 LQKENI. The CDR3 protein is CASSPRSGGPTYNEQFF. Incomplete CDR3 DNA: TGTGCCAGCTCACCACGAAGCGGGGGACCCACTTACAATGAG.